This is a list of T cell receptor beta chains from one sample in a study of OX40 agonist ivuxolimab in advanced cancers. Measured with immunoSEQ multiplex PCR; TCRdb has only the in-frame clones, and not every one. Here the sample spans 25,000 to 35,000 clones, 75% to 90% being singletons. Specimen: CD4+ or CD8+ T cells sorted from blood, collected in a trial of the OX40 agonist ivuxolimab. The receptors shown here come from an adult with an advanced solid tumor such as melanoma, head and neck, liver or kidney cancer. The conserved cysteine and the conserved F or W are not part of the CDR3 here. The order of the fields is V gene, CDR3 length, CDR3 protein.

TRBV9,10,ASSSTSYEQY
TRBV6-1,11,ASSEFLGRGAF
TRBV2,12,ASSPGLAQDTQY
TRBV5-6,12,ASSAGTGNYEQY
TRBV11-2,13,ASSLGEGNTGELF
TRBV5-6,13,ASSLGDRVLNEQF
TRBV9,13,ASSPGLAGPYEQY
TRBV27,12,ASSLGQGGYEQY
TRBV9,15,ASSNSPTTENTGELF
TRBV13,12,ASSLGLAQETQY
TRBV10-3,9,AVQGNTEAF
TRBV7-6,13,ASSLIIGPNQPQH
TRBV5-6,11,ASSLNPLTEQY
TRBV9,12,ASSVEGTTYGYT
TRBV7-3,12,ASSPDRGPNEQF
TRBV7-6,11,ASSPGTSYEQY
TRBV28,15,ASSVASGGARSGELF
TRBV11-1,13,ASSLANLGSYEQY
TRBV2,10,ASSSRSYEQY
TRBV9,13,ASSVEPSVGDTQY
TRBV7-3,14,ASSLTGRTATNGYT
TRBV18,15,ASSPTPGLAVTGELF
TRBV14,14,ASSWGGLAGVETQY
TRBV2,14,ASSGGTWIQGTEAF
TRBV7-6,13,ASSLVFGNTGELF
TRBV5-1,12,ASSLVWTSEKLF
TRBV7-2,12,ASSSTIGPDEQY
TRBV28,13,ASRLGDRTNNEQF
TRBV9,12,ASSVVGPNTEAF
TRBV4-1,10,ASSHSYNEQF
TRBV28,12,ASSLRPGLNEQY